This TCR beta chain was retrieved from a study of blood T cell repertoires in COVID-19. Participants reported their clinical history, and cohort assignment relied on those reports. Resolution of symptoms, clearance, or two negative PCRs was present in recovered Cohort 3 donors. As handled by the study authors: Nucleated cell counts were estimated from reference gene primer amplification. TCRdb's table, derived via immunoSEQ multiplex PCR, lists solely in-frame clones and lacks some. From that table come the V and J calls and clone size; the DNA was used to work out D and trimming. The sample yields a few hundred thousand clones, around 81% seen once. This CDR3 has 15 residues. The junction had 13 bases not matched to a gene; V was cut back by 6 bases and J by 7 bases. Germline V CDR1 and CDR2: SEHNR, FQNEAQ (reference sequence).

The chain uses TRBV7-9 and TRBJ2-5, with TRBD1 matching 8 bases. The specimen sequenced was PBMCs or T cells enriched from blood (not recorded which). The receptor comes from a man aged 45 to 65 who had recovered from COVID-19. CDR3 DNA: TGTGCCAGCAGACAATCCACAGGGGGAGGACGGACCCAGTACTTC. Translating it yields CASRQSTGGGRTQYF.